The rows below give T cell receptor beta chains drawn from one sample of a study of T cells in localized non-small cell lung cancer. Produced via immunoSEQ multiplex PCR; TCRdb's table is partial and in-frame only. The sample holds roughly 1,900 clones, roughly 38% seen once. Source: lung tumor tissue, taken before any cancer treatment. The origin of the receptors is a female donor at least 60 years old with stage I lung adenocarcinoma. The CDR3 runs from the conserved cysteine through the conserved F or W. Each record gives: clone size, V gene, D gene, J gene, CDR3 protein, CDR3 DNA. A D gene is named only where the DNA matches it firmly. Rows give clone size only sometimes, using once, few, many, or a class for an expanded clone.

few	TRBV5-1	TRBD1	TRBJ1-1	CASSLAGQTTEAFF	TGCGCCAGCAGCTTGGCGGGACAGACCACTGAAGCTTTCTTT
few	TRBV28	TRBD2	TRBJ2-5	CASSASGGAKETQYF	TGTGCCAGCAGTGCTAGCGGGGGGGCGAAGGAGACCCAGTACTTC
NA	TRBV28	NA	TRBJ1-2	CATRPGPHVHTF	TGTGCCACCCGGCCAGGGCCCCATGTCCACACCTTC
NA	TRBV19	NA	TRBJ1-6	CASSELGTGNSPLHF	TGTGCCAGTAGTGAACTAGGGACTGGGAATTCACCCCTCCACTTT
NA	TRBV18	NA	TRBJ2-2	CASSLPRGSRTGELFF	TGTGCCAGCTCACTCCCACGAGGCAGCCGCACCGGGGAGCTGTTTTTT
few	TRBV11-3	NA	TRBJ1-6	CASSLSRVNSPLHF	TGTGCCAGCAGCTTATCCAGGGTTAATTCACCCCTCCACTTT
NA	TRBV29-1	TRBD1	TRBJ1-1	CSVELGQGASEAFF	TGCAGCGTTGAATTGGGGCAGGGGGCTAGTGAAGCTTTCTTT
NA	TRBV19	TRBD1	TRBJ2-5	CASRDRGSETQYF	TGTGCCAGCCGGGACAGGGGATCAGAGACCCAGTACTTC
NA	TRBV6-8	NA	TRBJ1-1	CASSNYFLRGTEAFF	TGTGCCAGCAGCAACTATTTTTTAAGGGGGACTGAAGCTTTCTTT
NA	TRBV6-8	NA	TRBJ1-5	CASSLTADQPQHF	TGTGCCAGCAGTTTGACGGCTGATCAGCCCCAGCATTTT
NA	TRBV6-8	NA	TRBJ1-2	CASSGTYGQPDYGYTF	TGTGCCAGCAGTGGTACTTACGGACAGCCTGACTATGGCTACACCTTC
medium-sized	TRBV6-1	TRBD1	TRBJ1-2	CASSEGQGADGYTF	TGTGCCAGCAGTGAAGGACAGGGGGCCGATGGCTACACCTTC
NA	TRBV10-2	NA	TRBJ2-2	CASSAQGTNTGELFF	TGCGCCAGCAGTGCCCAGGGAACGAACACCGGGGAGCTGTTTTTT
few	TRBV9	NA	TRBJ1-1	CASSVVSGSEAFF	TGTGCCAGCAGCGTAGTATCAGGGTCTGAAGCTTTCTTT
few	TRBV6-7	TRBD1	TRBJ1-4	CASSSPGQVEANEKLFF	TGTGCCAGCAGTTCACCGGGACAGGTGGAGGCTAATGAAAAACTGTTTTTT
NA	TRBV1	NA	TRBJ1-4	CASSHWRDSQEKLFF	TGCGCCAGCAGCCACTGGCGGGATTCGCAGGAAAAACTGTTTTTT
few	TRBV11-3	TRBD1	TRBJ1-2	CASSPRTGHLSGYTF	TGTGCCAGCAGCCCTCGGACAGGGCACCTATCGGGCTACACCTTC
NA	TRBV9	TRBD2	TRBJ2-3	CASSLRLAGGFTDTQYF	TGTGCCAGCAGCTTGCGACTAGCGGGGGGATTCACAGATACGCAGTATTTT
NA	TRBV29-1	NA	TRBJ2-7	CSVERLDKVGEQYF	TGCAGCGTTGAAAGGTTAGACAAGGTGGGAGAGCAGTACTTC
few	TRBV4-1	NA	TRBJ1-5	CASSQGALNQPQHF	TGCGCCAGCAGCCAGGGAGCCCTCAATCAGCCCCAGCATTTT
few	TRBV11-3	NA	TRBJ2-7	CASSFSGTGSEQYF	TGTGCCAGCAGTTTCTCGGGGACCGGCAGCGAGCAGTACTTC
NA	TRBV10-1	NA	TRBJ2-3	CASSEYLGPSTDTQYF	TGCGCCAGCAGTGAGTACCTGGGGCCTAGCACAGATACGCAGTATTTT
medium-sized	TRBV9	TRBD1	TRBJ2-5	CASRAGTAQETQYF	TGTGCCAGCAGAGCCGGGACAGCCCAAGAGACCCAGTACTTC
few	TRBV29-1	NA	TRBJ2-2	CSAETLTPGASSTGELFF	TGCAGCGCTGAGACCCTTACCCCAGGGGCCTCGAGCACCGGGGAGCTGTTTTTT
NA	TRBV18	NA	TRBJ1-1	CASSPTGNTEAFF	TGTGCCAGCTCACCGACAGGGAACACTGAAGCTTTCTTT
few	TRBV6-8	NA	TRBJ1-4	CASSYSVIGQREKLFF	TGTGCCAGCAGTTACTCAGTAATAGGGCAGCGTGAAAAACTGTTTTTT
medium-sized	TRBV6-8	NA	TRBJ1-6	CASSLPRDTASPLHF	TGTGCCAGCAGTTTGCCCCGGGACACCGCGTCACCCCTCCACTTT
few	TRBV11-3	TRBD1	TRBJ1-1	CASSYSRDRGEAFF	TGTGCCAGCAGTTATTCCCGGGACAGGGGTGAAGCTTTCTTT
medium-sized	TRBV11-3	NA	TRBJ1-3	CASSPPGDSGNTIYF	TGTGCCAGCAGCCCCCCAGGGGACTCTGGAAACACCATATATTTT
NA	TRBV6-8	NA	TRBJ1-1	CASRVERGGTEAFF	TGTGCCAGCAGGGTCGAGAGGGGGGGCACTGAAGCTTTCTTT
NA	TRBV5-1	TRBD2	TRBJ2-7	CASSLMSGGVYEQYF	TGCGCCAGCAGCTTGATGAGCGGGGGGGTCTACGAGCAGTACTTC
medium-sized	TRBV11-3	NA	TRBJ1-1	CASSAGQTNTEAFF	TGTGCCAGCAGCGCCGGACAGACGAACACTGAAGCTTTCTTT
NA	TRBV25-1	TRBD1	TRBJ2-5	CASSVDRGLGETQYF	TGTGCCAGCAGCGTTGACAGGGGGCTCGGAGAGACCCAGTACTTC
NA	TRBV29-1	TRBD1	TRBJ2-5	CSADPGQGASRYF	TGCAGCGCCGATCCGGGACAGGGGGCTTCCCGGTACTTC
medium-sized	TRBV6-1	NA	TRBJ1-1	CASSEAYRSPEAFF	TGTGCCAGCAGTGAAGCGTACAGGTCCCCTGAAGCTTTCTTT
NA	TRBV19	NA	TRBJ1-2	CASSIDLRGAVYGYTF	TGTGCCAGTAGTATAGATCTAAGAGGGGCTGTCTATGGCTACACCTTC
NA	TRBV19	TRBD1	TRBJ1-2	CASSTDRDRNYGYTF	TGTGCCAGTAGTACGGACCGGGACAGGAACTATGGCTACACCTTC
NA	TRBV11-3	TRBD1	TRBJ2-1	CASSPTGGGLDEQFF	TGTGCCAGCAGCCCCACAGGGGGCGGATTGGATGAGCAGTTCTTC
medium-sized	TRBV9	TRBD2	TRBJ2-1	CASSVDPPGGSYNEQFF	TGTGCCAGCAGCGTAGACCCACCGGGGGGCTCCTACAATGAGCAGTTCTTC
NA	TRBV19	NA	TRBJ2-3	CASSITGSSGTDTQYF	TGTGCCAGTAGTATAACAGGGTCTTCTGGCACAGATACGCAGTATTTT
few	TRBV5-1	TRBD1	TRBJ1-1	CASRSTWGQVNTEAFF	TGCGCCAGCAGATCAACTTGGGGACAGGTGAACACTGAAGCTTTCTTT